What follows is one TCR beta chain and its context. Method: immunoSEQ multiplex PCR; TCRdb's copy keeps in-frame clones and lacks some. The data hold roughly 400,000 clones, with around 90% observed a single time. This entry belongs to a study of Ad26.COV2.S vaccination and SARS-CoV-2 variants. Germline CDR1 is ENHRY and CDR2 is SYGVKD. This CDR3 is built from 15 residues. Trimming shortened V by 6 bases and J by 0 bases, and 12 bases separated the two germline ends. The treatment: roughly 19 received Ad26.COV2.S at low or high dose, single or two shots; several received placebo; per-sample allocation not given. Collection of samples fell on day 63 after the first vaccine or placebo injection.

The V call is TRBV10-3, the J call TRBJ1-3; weak D call: TRBD1 (5 bases). Sequenced here: peripheral blood, sampled in a trial of Ad26.COV2.S vaccine versus placebo. This clonotype was sampled from a person between 18 and 65 years old who received the Ad26.COV2.S COVID-19 vaccine or a placebo. The chain's CDR3 is CAIRSGMDSGNTIYF. The CDR3 coding sequence is TGTGCCATCAGGTCAGGGATGGACTCTGGAAACACCATATATTTT.